What follows are 20 T cell receptor beta chains derived from one specimen sequenced in a study of blood T cells in healthy people across ages. Using a J-beta primer mix together with a sample-barcoded 5' primer, a second PCR was run for roughly 7 to 12 cycles. TCRdb re-derived calls from the 5' RACE reads in MiXCR, one entry per CDR3 protein. Of under 1,000,000 distinct CDR3 sequences listed, about 36% are singletons. Sequenced material: blood. The receptors here all came from a man younger than 35 in good health.

The chain recombines TRBV6-5 with TRBJ2-3; D is perhaps TRBD1 (5 bases). The length of the CDR3 is 16 residues. CDR1 MNHEY and CDR2 SVGAGI come from the germline V gene. Here the CDR3 DNA reads TGTGCTAAAGCCCCCGATGGGGCTGCTGGCACAGATACGCAGTATTTT. It codes for CAKAPDGAAGTDTQYF.

This chain links TRBV5-1 with TRBJ2-7; 13 nucleotides align to TRBD2. CDR3 length equals 14 residues. Per germline, CDR1 SGHRS and CDR2 YFSETQ. J gave up 7 bases and V 1 base, and 2 bases lay outside the gene matches. CDR3 in DNA: TGCGCCAGCAGCTTGACGACTAGCGGGGGGGAGCAGTACTTC. This codes for CASSLTTSGGEQYF.

The rearrangement uses TRBV12-3 or TRBV12-4 and TRBJ1-1, with a weak D call TRBD1 (5 bases). CDR3 length equals 14 residues. Between the trimmed V and J ends, which lost 7 bases and 4 bases, there was a span of 16 bases. The CDR3 region has the DNA TGTGCCAGCAAATTTGGCCGGGACCTCACTGAAGCTTTCTTT. Translation gives CASKFGRDLTEAFF.

This clonotype was detected a few times. This chain links TRBV3-1 with TRBJ2-1; 9 bases are a match to TRBD2. The V segment lost 4 bases and the J segment 0 bases; nucleotides outside the gene matches: 4. Germline V gene lookup returns CDR1 LGHDT and CDR2 YNNKEL (reference sequence). The CDR3 loop spans 16 amino acids. CDR3 loop: CASSPKRGVSYNEQFF. As DNA, the CDR3 is TGTGCCAGCAGCCCGAAGCGGGGGGTCTCCTACAATGAGCAGTTCTTC.

This clonotype appeared a few times. The chain joins TRBV6-5 to TRBJ2-7; no clear D gene. Germline V gene sequence: CDR1 MNHEY, CDR2 SVGAGI. V was pared by 0 bases and J by 3 bases, with 6 bases between. This CDR3 is built from 13 residues. The CDR3 DNA reads as TGTGCCAGCAGTTACTCAGCAGGCTACGAGCAGTACTTC. Its protein product is CASSYSAGYEQYF.

The chain combines TRBV15 with TRBJ2-7, with TRBD1 identical over 7 bases. V was clipped by 1 base and J by 3 bases; unmatched bases: 9. CDR1 LNHNV and CDR2 YYDKDF come from the germline V gene (reference sequence). The CDR3 has 16 residues. CDR3 nucleotides: TGTGCCACCAGCAGAGCTACCGGGACAGTCGGCTACGAGCAGTACTTC. Translated, it gives CATSRATGTVGYEQYF.

This clonotype was picked up a small number of times. The rearrangement links TRBV7-2 to TRBJ2-5, with TRBD1 matching 8 bases. Unmatched junction bases numbered 18, after V lost 7 bases and J lost 11 bases. The CDR3 sequence is 15 residues long. Germline assignment: CDR1 SGHTA and CDR2 FQGNSA. The CDR3 DNA reads TGTGCCAGCACCTTCGGGGACAGGACAGGCGATGAGCAGTACTTC. Protein: CASTFGDRTGDEQYF.

V gene TRBV28 combines with J gene TRBJ2-3; TRBD1 matches at 8 bases. The V and J ends lost 5 bases and 8 bases, in that order; junction bases with no gene match: 3. CDR3 length: 12 amino acids. In germline, CDR1 is MDHEN, CDR2 SYDVKM. The CDR3 DNA reads TGTGCCAGCAGTGGACAGGGTTCTACGCAGTATTTT. Encoded protein: CASSGQGSTQYF. The full variable domain, its missing parts supplied by reference TRBV28 and TRBJ2-3, is DVKVTQSSRYLVKRTGEKVFLECVQDMDHENMFWYRQDPGLGLRLIYFSYDVKMKEKGDIPEGYSVSREKKERFSLILESASTNQTSMYLCASSGQGSTQYFGPGTRLTVL.

The chain couples TRBV27 to TRBJ1-4; the D gene is possibly TRBD1 (5 bases). Germline CDR1 MNHEY, CDR2 SMNVEV (reference sequence). CDR3 size: 20 residues. Trimming shortened V by 8 bases and J by 2 bases, and 30 bases separated the two germline ends. For the CDR3, the DNA is TGTGCCAGCGGCTCAAATATAGCGGCAGGGTGGATGGGGACTAATGAAAAACTGTTTTTT. Its protein product is CASGSNIAAGWMGTNEKLFF.

The genes are TRBV5-1 and TRBJ2-5; perhaps TRBD2 as D (5 bases). The germline V gene has CDR1 SGHRS and CDR2 YFSETQ. Deletions cut 4 bases from V and 3 bases from J, with 13 bases between. CDR3 length: 14 residues. Here the CDR3 DNA reads TGCGCCAGCAGCGTGCTTCCGGGGAAAGAGACCCAGTACTTC. Amino acids: CASSVLPGKETQYF.

The chain uses TRBV27 and TRBJ2-1; tentative D call: TRBD1 (5 bases). CDR3 length: 15 residues. The germline CDR1 and CDR2 sequences are MNHEY and SMNVEV (reference sequence). V was clipped by 6 bases and J by 3 bases, with 15 bases between them. The CDR3 nucleotides read TGTGCCAGCAGCCTACAGGTCGGGCTCTACAATGAGCAGTTCTTC. As protein: CASSLQVGLYNEQFF.

J is TRBJ1-2 and V is TRBV4-2, with 7 bases matching TRBD1. Trimming took 1 base from V and 3 from J; bases not matched to a gene: 5. CDR3 length: 15 amino acids. Per the germline V gene, CDR1 is LGHNA and CDR2 is YNFKEQ. In DNA form, the CDR3 reads TGTGCCAGCAGCCAAGGGGCAGGGGGAGACTATGGCTACACCTTC. Protein: CASSQGAGGDYGYTF.

The chain combines TRBV14 with TRBJ2-7; 11 bases are a match to TRBD1. The CDR3 covers 15 residues. From germline, CDR1 is SGHDN and CDR2 FVKESK. The junction had 3 bases not matched to a gene; V was cut back by 2 bases and J by 3 bases. The CDR3: CASSQTDRGLYEQYF. In nucleotides, the CDR3 is TGTGCCAGCAGCCAAACGGACAGGGGGCTCTACGAGCAGTACTTC.

The sample holds a few counts of this clonotype. The gene calls are TRBV20-1 and TRBJ1-5; no firm D call. The CDR3 has 14 residues. V was shortened by 3 bases and J by 3 bases, with 12 bases between the two germline ends. Germline V gene data show CDR1 as DFQATT and CDR2 as SNEGSKA (reference sequence). CDR3 in amino acids: CSASPPPYNQPQHF. The CDR3 bases are TGCAGTGCTAGCCCACCGCCGTACAATCAGCCCCAGCATTTT.

The rearrangement uses TRBV20-1 and TRBJ1-2; the D is unclear. The CDR3 contains 14 residues. Per the germline V gene, CDR1 is DFQATT and CDR2 is SNEGSKA (reference sequence). V lost 0 bases and J 2 bases, leaving 10 bases between the germline ends. This CDR3 reads CSARDRERNYGYTF. CDR3 nucleotide sequence: TGCAGTGCTAGAGATCGGGAAAGAAACTATGGCTACACCTTC.

Turning to this clonotype: The junction departs from the called germline gene at one end, perhaps through a read error. The CDR3 coding sequence is TGTACCAGCAGTTTATCGGGGGCCGGTGAAGCTTTCTTT. Amino acid sequence: CTSSLSGAGEAFF. V is TRBV27 and J is TRBJ1-1, with D perhaps matching TRBD1 (6 bases). Per the germline V gene, CDR1 is MNHEY and CDR2 is SMNVEV (reference sequence). The CDR3 extends over 13 amino acids.

This clonotype occurred a few times. The chain combines TRBV30 with TRBJ2-5; D unresolved. This CDR3 spans 14 amino acids. Per the germline V gene, CDR1 is GTSNPN and CDR2 is SVGIG (reference sequence). Trimming left V 3 bases short and J 5 bases short, with 16 bases between. In DNA form, the CDR3 reads TGTGCCTGGAGCGCTGGGTCCGGCGAGGAGACCCAGTACTTC. It translates to CAWSAGSGEETQYF.

This chain uses TRBV7-9 with TRBJ2-5; D tentatively fits TRBD1 or TRBD2 (6 bases each). Per germline, CDR1 SEHNR and CDR2 FQNEAQ (reference sequence). The V end was cut by 0 bases, the J end by 7 bases, with 12 bases between. CDR3 length equals 14 residues. CDR3 DNA sequence: TGTGCCAGCAGCTTAGCCCCGGGGGCTGGGACCCAGTACTTC. This gives the protein CASSLAPGAGTQYF.

There are a few counts of this clonotype. The rearrangement links TRBV7-2 to TRBJ2-5; 12 positions match TRBD2. After removal of 3 bases from V and 0 bases from J, the junction contained 8 bases not matched to a gene. Looked up from germline, CDR1 is SGHTA and CDR2 is FQGNSA. The CDR3 has 18 residues. As DNA, the CDR3 is TGTGCCAGCAGCTTGAGCACTAGCGGGGGGCGGGACCAAGAGACCCAGTACTTC. This translates into CASSLSTSGGRDQETQYF.

This clonotype has more than one count but fewer than ten. The chain is built from TRBV7-2 and TRBJ2-1, with 8 nucleotides matching TRBD2. The CDR3 covers 17 residues. Unmatched junction bases numbered 11, after V lost 1 base and J lost 6 bases. Germline V gives CDR1 SGHTA, CDR2 FQGNSA. CDR3 nucleotides: TGTGCCAGCAGCTTAGGCCGGGGCGCGGGGGGTACCAATGAGCAGTTCTTC. This sequence encodes CASSLGRGAGGTNEQFF.